This T cell receptor beta chain was retrieved from a study of CXCR3-negative and CXCR3-positive naive CD8 T cells. Worth noting for this clonotype: Its matching antigen is unknown.

UMI-labeled 5' RACE TRB cDNA libraries were prepared from the cells. TCRdb reanalyzed the 5' RACE reads, giving one entry per CDR3 protein sequence and no DNA. Its table lists tens of thousands of distinct CDR3 sequences. Study-wide findings and caveats: More hydrophobic TRB CDR3s were found in CXCR3-positive naive cells than in CXCR3-negative naive cells. Comparably high diversity was seen in both naive subsets, and much lower diversity in memory CD8+ cells. PBMCs showed partially decreased CXCR3 expression after cryopreservation, and most assays used fresh PBMCs.

Sorting was done in triplicate for each CD8+ T cell subset (roughly 300,000 cells each). Germline loops: CDR1 SGHVS, CDR2 FNYEAQ. CDR3 size: 16 residues. The sequence was collected from a human donor in good health. Some clones in this sample may be carry-over from other donors' samples. The specimen sequenced was naive CXCR3- CD8+ T cells from blood. Stated subset: CD45RO-CCR7+CD27+CD95- naive CD8+ T cells lacking CXCR3 (TNR3-). This chain uses TRBV7-6 with TRBJ2-7; TCRdb's D call of TRBD2 is untestable without DNA. The CDR3 sequence is CASSLAASGGVYEQYF.